Listed below are T cell receptor beta chains from one sample, sequenced in a study of blood T cells in healthy people across ages. Each CDR3 protein gets one entry after TCRdb re-called the 5' RACE reads with MiXCR. Among roughly 1,500,000 distinct CDR3 sequences listed, roughly 40% were seen once. Sequenced: blood. The receptor set was obtained from a woman younger than 30 in good health. Each CDR3 is given with its conserved first and last residue. A D gene is named only where the DNA matches it firmly. The size of a clone is reported for some rows only, either as once, few or many, or as a class for expanded clones.

d_call	v_call	clone_size	j_call	cdr3_nt	cdr3_aa
TRBD1	TRBV5-1	.	TRBJ2-5	TGCGCCAGCAGCGTGGGACAGGGCTTCGAGACCCAGTACTTC	CASSVGQGFETQYF
.	TRBV12-3/TRBV12-4	few	TRBJ1-6	TGTGCCAGCAGTTTAGTCGGATTATCACCCCTCCACTTT	CASSLVGLSPLHF
TRBD1	TRBV7-2	.	TRBJ2-3	TGTGCCAGTCACAGGGGAACAGATACGCAGTATTTT	CASHRGTDTQYF
TRBD1	TRBV29-1	few	TRBJ1-1	TGCAGCGTTGAGGACAGGGGGCACACTGAAGCTTTCTTT	CSVEDRGHTEAFF
TRBD2	TRBV7-2	.	TRBJ2-3	TGTGCCAGCAGCTTGACTAGCGGCCTTGGGTCCACGCAGTATTTT	CASSLTSGLGSTQYF
.	TRBV20-1	.	TRBJ1-1	TGCAGTGCTACATCGGACACTGAAGCTTTCTTT	CSATSDTEAFF
.	TRBV9	.	TRBJ2-7	TGTGCCAGCAGCGTAGCTTCGTGGACAGACGAGCAGTACTTC	CASSVASWTDEQYF
.	TRBV9	few	TRBJ2-3	TGTGCCAGCAGCGTAGCAACTAGCAAATTTAGCACAGATACGCAGTATTTT	CASSVATSKFSTDTQYF
.	TRBV7-9	.	TRBJ1-1	TGTGCCAGCAGACCCAAGGAGGGTGGCACTGAAGCTTTCTTT	CASRPKEGGTEAFF
.	TRBV7-6	many	TRBJ2-7	TGTGCCAGCAGCTCACTGTCCTCCTGCGAGCAGTACTTC	CASSSLSSCEQYF
TRBD2	TRBV9	.	TRBJ2-1	TGTGCCAGCAGCCCGACTAGCGGGGGGTCGTTCTACAATGAGCAGTTCTTC	CASSPTSGGSFYNEQFF
TRBD2	TRBV12-3/TRBV12-4	once	TRBJ2-3	TGTGCCAGCACTTCCGCCGAGCTAGCGGGGTCCACAGATACGCAGTATTTT	CASTSAELAGSTDTQYF
TRBD1	TRBV29-1	.	TRBJ1-2	TGCAGCGTCCCGGGCAGGGGGCAAGGGAACTATGGCTACACCTTC	CSVPGRGQGNYGYTF
.	TRBV7-2	many	TRBJ2-1	TGTGCCAGCAGCCGTCCTAACGGGACCCCTCGGGAGCAGTTCTTC	CASSRPNGTPREQFF
.	TRBV5-1	.	TRBJ1-2	TGCGCCAGCAGCTTGGTGGGGACACACTATGGCTACACCTTC	CASSLVGTHYGYTF
.	TRBV6-6	.	TRBJ2-1	TGTGCCAGCAGTTTACCAGCGGCGTCCTACAATGAGCAGTTCTTC	CASSLPAASYNEQFF
TRBD2	TRBV7-8	.	TRBJ2-5	TGTGCCAGCAGCTTAGGAAGGGCTAGCGGGGGGTCGGACAATGAGCAGTACTTC	CASSLGRASGGSDNEQYF
TRBD2	TRBV10-2	.	TRBJ2-3	TGCGCCAGCAGTGAGACGACTAGCGGGGGGTCAGATACGCAGTATTTT	CASSETTSGGSDTQYF
.	TRBV29-1	many	TRBJ2-7	TGCAGCGTTGTTCTAGCTTCCTACGAGCAGTACTTC	CSVVLASYEQYF
TRBD2	TRBV2	.	TRBJ2-1	TGTGCCAGCAGTGAGCAATTACTAGCGGGAGGCGGCAATGAGCAGTTCTTC	CASSEQLLAGGGNEQFF
.	TRBV7-9	.	TRBJ2-5	TGTGCCAGCAGCCCTCCGGGCCCAGGGACCCAGTACTTC	CASSPPGPGTQYF
.	TRBV3-1	.	TRBJ2-7	TGTGCCAGCAGCCAGAGCGACACTTTTTCCGAGCAGTACTTC	CASSQSDTFSEQYF
TRBD2	TRBV7-8	.	TRBJ2-1	TGTGCCAGCAGCTTAGCCTCATCGGGACTAGCGTTTGAGCAGTTCTTC	CASSLASSGLAFEQFF
.	TRBV7-2	.	TRBJ2-3	TGTGCCAGCAGCTTAAGGCAACCATACACAGATACGCAGTATTTT	CASSLRQPYTDTQYF
.	TRBV9	once	TRBJ2-1	TGTGCCAGCAGCGTAGATCTCCGGGTAGATAAGCAGTTCTTC	CASSVDLRVDKQFF
.	TRBV11-2	.	TRBJ2-5	TGTGCCAGCAGCTTAAGTTGGGACCAAGAGACCCAGTACTTC	CASSLSWDQETQYF
.	TRBV9	.	TRBJ1-6	TGTGCCAGCAGCGGCTACGGGGAAGGTTATAATTCACCCCTCCACTTT	CASSGYGEGYNSPLHF
.	TRBV12-3/TRBV12-4	few	TRBJ1-6	TGTGCCAGCAGTATGGGATATCCAAATTCACCCCTCCACTTT	CASSMGYPNSPLHF
.	TRBV20-1	.	TRBJ2-3	TGCAGTGCTACCCTACTAGCCCAAACCCTCACAGATACGCAGTATTTT	CSATLLAQTLTDTQYF
.	TRBV20-1	.	TRBJ1-2	TGCAGTGCCCCTTATTATGGCAACACCTTC	CSAPYYGNTF
TRBD1	TRBV28	.	TRBJ1-1	TGTGCCAGCAGTCAATGGACAGGGGCGAACACTGAAGCTTTCTTT	CASSQWTGANTEAFF
.	TRBV7-6	few	TRBJ2-1	TGTGCCAGCAGCGCCCGGGGTGCGGGTGAGCAGTTCTTC	CASSARGAGEQFF
.	TRBV20-1	.	TRBJ1-5	TGCAGTGCCCTCGAGGGCGGGACGAATCAGCCCCAGCATTTT	CSALEGGTNQPQHF
TRBD2	TRBV20-1	few	TRBJ2-1	TGCAGTGCTAGAGTCGCTAGCGGGAGGGCCTCCTACAATGAGCAGTTCTTC	CSARVASGRASYNEQFF
.	TRBV28	few	TRBJ2-5	TGTGCCAGCAGTCCATCGTGGGCTGGTGAGACCCAGTACTTC	CASSPSWAGETQYF
.	TRBV9	.	TRBJ2-3	TGTGCCAGCAGCGTAGCTCCTCAGGGGGGCTCGGATGACACAGATACGCAGTATTTT	CASSVAPQGGSDDTDTQYF
TRBD1	TRBV9	few	TRBJ1-6	TGTGCCAGCAGCGTTGGGGGACAGCTTAATTCACCCCTCCACTTT	CASSVGGQLNSPLHF
.	TRBV15	.	TRBJ2-5	TGTGCCACCAGCAGAGACCCGACAGGACAAGAGACCCAGTACTTC	CATSRDPTGQETQYF
TRBD2	TRBV5-1	.	TRBJ2-1	TGCGCCAGTAGGACTAGCGGGACCCCGGGCAATGAGCAGTTCTTC	CASRTSGTPGNEQFF
.	TRBV27	.	TRBJ2-7	TGTGCCAGCAGTCCTTATTTTGGGGAGCAGTACTTC	CASSPYFGEQYF
.	TRBV3-1	.	TRBJ2-2	TGTGCCACAGGGACGGTGAACACCGGGGAGCTGTTTTTT	CATGTVNTGELFF
.	TRBV12-3/TRBV12-4	.	TRBJ1-2	TGTGCCAGCATTCTACAGGGCAATGGCTACACCTTC	CASILQGNGYTF
TRBD2	TRBV7-2	few	TRBJ2-7	TGTGCCAGCAGCCCCCGGACTAGCGGAATAATCTACGAGCAGTACTTC	CASSPRTSGIIYEQYF
TRBD1	TRBV27	.	TRBJ2-7	TGTGCCAGCAGAGTGGACAGGGGGTTTCCCTACGAGCAGTACTTC	CASRVDRGFPYEQYF
TRBD2	TRBV7-8	few	TRBJ2-3	TGTGCCAGCAGCCCCAAGGGACTAGCGGGGGGCCTTGGCACAGATACGCAGTATTTT	CASSPKGLAGGLGTDTQYF
.	TRBV6-1	.	TRBJ1-5	TGTGCCAGCACCCACGGAGGATTCAATCAGCCCCAGCATTTT	CASTHGGFNQPQHF
TRBD1	TRBV27	few	TRBJ2-7	TGTGCCAGCAGTGTTGGACAGGACCACAATGAGCAGTACTTC	CASSVGQDHNEQYF
TRBD1	TRBV29-1	.	TRBJ2-3	TGCGGCGTAAAGACAGGGAACACAGATACGCAGTATTTT	CGVKTGNTDTQYF